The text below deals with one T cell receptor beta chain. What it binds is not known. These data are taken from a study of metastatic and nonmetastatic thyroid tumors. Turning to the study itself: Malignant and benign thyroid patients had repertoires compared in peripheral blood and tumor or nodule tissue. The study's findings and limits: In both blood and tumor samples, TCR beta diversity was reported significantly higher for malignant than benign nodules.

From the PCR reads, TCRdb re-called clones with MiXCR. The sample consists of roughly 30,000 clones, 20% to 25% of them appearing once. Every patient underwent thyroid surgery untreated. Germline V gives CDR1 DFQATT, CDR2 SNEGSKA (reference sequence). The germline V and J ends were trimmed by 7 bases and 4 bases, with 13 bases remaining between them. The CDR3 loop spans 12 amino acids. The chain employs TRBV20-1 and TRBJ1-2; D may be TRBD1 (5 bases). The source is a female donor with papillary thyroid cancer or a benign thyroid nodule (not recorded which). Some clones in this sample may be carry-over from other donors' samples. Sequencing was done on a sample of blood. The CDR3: CSDNQGSYGYTF. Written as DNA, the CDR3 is TGCAGTGACAACCAGGGAAGCTATGGCTACACCTTC.